This T cell receptor (beta chain) emerged from a study of T cell changes during pregnancy in multiple sclerosis. TCRdb's table, derived via immunoSEQ multiplex PCR, lists solely in-frame clones and lacks some. The table has tens of thousands of clones, roughly 92% seen once. The CDR3 is made up of 11 amino acids. V lost 10 bases and J lost 5; bases outside the gene matches: 5. Germline V gene sequence: CDR1 ENHRY, CDR2 SYGVKD. The source of this sequence is a female donor with multiple sclerosis, enrolled in a pregnancy study. J is TRBJ2-7 and V is TRBV10-3, with 7 bases identical to TRBD1. The sequencing used peripheral blood, collected after pregnancy. The CDR3 nucleotides read TGTGCCACCAGACAGGGCCACGAGCAGTACTTC. Translation: CATRQGHEQYF.